A single sample gave rise to the 20 T cell receptor beta chains below, sequenced in a study of early T cells in non-severe SARS-CoV-2 infection (dated by TCRdb to about 2021). The library was produced with 5' RACE. Sequencing instrument: NextSeq 500. TCRdb trimmed the raw reads at Q25, called clones with MiXCR and kept productive beta chains. Rows are unified per CDR3 protein, each entry keeping the most common DNA and genes. The table for this sample lists some 66,000 distinct CDR3 sequences; approximately 9.1% of them were counted only once. The biggest ten clones account for 3% to 3.5% of the sample. Sequenced: whole blood. Receptors originate from an adult who was a healthcare worker with PCR-confirmed SARS-CoV-2 infection or an uninfected control (not recorded which).

The chain recombines TRBV7-9 with TRBJ2-1; D unclear. Looked up from germline, CDR1 is SEHNR and CDR2 is FQNEAQ (reference sequence). Deletions cut 2 bases from V and 6 bases from J, with 5 bases between. This CDR3 contains 12 residues. The CDR3: CASSLISNEQFF. The CDR3 DNA reads TGTGCCAGCAGCTTAATTTCCAATGAGCAGTTCTTC. Filled out from reference TRBV7-9 and TRBJ2-1, the complete variable domain reads DTGVSQNPRHKITKRGQNVTFRCDPISEHNRLYWYRQTLGQGPEFLTYFQNEAQLEKSRLLSDRFSAERPKGSFSTLEIQRTEQGDSAMYLCASSLISNEQFFGPGTRLTVL.

The CDR3 DNA reads as TGTGCCAGCAGCCAAGGGGACAGCCGCAATCAGCCCCAGCATTTT. Amino acids: CASSQGDSRNQPQHF. V gene TRBV3-1 combines with J gene TRBJ1-5, with 7 bases aligning to TRBD1. CDR1 is LGHDT, CDR2 YNNKEL, per germline (reference sequence). The CDR3 extends over 15 amino acids. V lost 1 base to trimming and J lost 2 bases; unmatched junction nucleotides: 2.

This clonotype has at least ten counts. This sequence joins TRBV5-1 and TRBJ1-1; D perhaps matches TRBD1 (5 bases). The CDR3 consists of 15 residues. CDR1 and CDR2 (germline): SGHRS, YFSETQ. The V and J ends lost 1 base and 8 bases respectively, with 18 bases between them. In DNA form, the CDR3 reads TGCGCCAGCAGCTTGAAAGAACCGGGGGACTTAGAAGCTTTCTTT. Its protein is CASSLKEPGDLEAFF.

The sample holds many counts of this clonotype. The chain carries TRBV30 and TRBJ2-3, with D possibly being TRBD2 (6 bases). V gave up 0 bases and J gave up 0 bases, with 16 bases separating them. This CDR3 is 17 amino acids long. Germline V gives CDR1 GTSNPN, CDR2 SVGIG (reference sequence). The CDR3 sequence is CAWSVSGSGLSTDTQYF. The CDR3 bases are TGTGCCTGGAGTGTTTCCGGGAGCGGTCTCAGCACAGATACGCAGTATTTT.

This sequence joins TRBV29-1 and TRBJ2-3; no firm D call. The CDR3 has 14 residues. V gave up 1 base and J gave up 1 base, with 9 bases separating them. Germline V CDR1 and CDR2: SQVTM, ANQGSEA. CDR3 bases: TGCAGCGTTGAAGGGTCTACCGGCACAGATACGCAGTATTTT. This encodes CSVEGSTGTDTQYF.

V gene TRBV9 combines with J gene TRBJ2-7; no clear D. V lost 6 bases and J lost 2, with 18 bases in between. The germline gives CDR1 SGDLS, CDR2 YYNGEE. CDR3 length: 15 amino acids. CDR3 sequence: CASTKGSGSPYEQYF. In DNA, the CDR3 is TGTGCCAGCACCAAAGGGTCAGGCTCCCCCTACGAGCAGTACTTC.

The CDR3: CASSLKASTDTQYF. The CDR3 region has the DNA TGTGCCAGCAGCTTAAAGGCAAGCACAGATACGCAGTATTTT. The V gene is TRBV7-2, the J gene TRBJ2-3; the D is unclear. The CDR3 covers 14 residues. V dropped 2 bases and J dropped 0 bases, with 6 bases sitting between them. Germline V CDR1 and CDR2: SGHTA, FQGNSA.

This clonotype was observed at least ten times. The rearrangement links TRBV13 to TRBJ2-3, with D hard to call. The CDR3 is 13 amino acids. V was clipped by 5 bases and J by 0 bases, with 6 bases between them. The germline gives CDR1 PRHDT, CDR2 FYEKMQ (reference sequence). CDR3: CASSLRSTDTQYF. The DNA for the CDR3 is TGTGCCAGCAGCCTTCGAAGCACAGATACGCAGTATTTT. The whole variable domain, filled in from reference TRBV13 and TRBJ2-3, reads AAGVIQSPRHLIKEKRETATLKCYPIPRHDTVYWYQQGPGQDPQFLISFYEKMQSDKGSIPDRFSAQQFSDYHSELNMSSLELGDSALYFCASSLRSTDTQYFGPGTRLTVL.

In its sample, this clonotype was seen many times. V usage is TRBV7-9 and J usage is TRBJ2-4, with D perhaps given as TRBD1 or TRBD2 (5 bases each). This CDR3 comprises 15 residues. Trimming pared 4 bases from V and 3 bases from J, leaving 13 bases between. Germline CDR1 reads SEHNR; CDR2 reads FQNEAQ (reference sequence). CDR3 region: CASSSAVGGKNIQYF. The DNA for the CDR3 is TGTGCCAGCAGCTCCGCGGTTGGGGGCAAAAACATTCAGTACTTC.

The rearrangement uses TRBV2 and TRBJ1-1; no reliable D call. Trimming pared 6 bases from V and 4 bases from J, leaving 6 bases between. CDR3 length: 11 residues. In germline, CDR1 is SNHLY, CDR2 FYNNEI. CDR3 sequence: CASRLSTEAFF. As DNA, the CDR3 is TGTGCCAGCAGGTTGAGCACTGAAGCTTTCTTT.

This clonotype came up many times. The chain couples TRBV6-5 to TRBJ2-7; 7 positions agree with TRBD1. V lost 6 bases to trimming and J lost 4 bases; unmatched junction nucleotides: 3. This CDR3 is 12 amino acids long. From germline, CDR1 is MNHEY and CDR2 SVGAGI. CDR3 loop: CASRETGYEQYF. DNA for the CDR3: TGTGCCAGCAGGGAGACAGGGTACGAGCAGTACTTC.

The table lists this clonotype with many counts. This chain joins TRBV2 and TRBJ2-1; 16 positions match TRBD2. J gave up 9 bases and V 6 bases, and 5 bases lay outside the gene matches. This CDR3 comprises 15 residues. CDR1 is SNHLY, CDR2 FYNNEI, per germline. Here the CDR3 DNA reads TGTGCCAGCAGGGGACTAGCGGGAGGGGTCAGTGAGCAGTTCTTC. Encoded protein: CASRGLAGGVSEQFF.

At least ten counts were recorded for this clonotype. Written as DNA, the CDR3 is TGTGCCAGCAGTTTCTCCTTCGGGACAGAGGATAGCGAGCAGTACTTC. Protein product: CASSFSFGTEDSEQYF. The chain combines TRBV6-7 with TRBJ2-7; TRBD1 agrees at 7 bases. TRBV6-7 is labeled an ORF, and its function is uncertain. The length of the CDR3 is 16 residues. The ends lost 4 bases at V and 6 bases at J; junction bases unmatched: 15.

As for this clonotype: Here the CDR3 omits its conserved ending phenylalanine or tryptophan, so a read error is the likely source. The chain links TRBV11-2 to TRBJ2-3; D perhaps matches TRBD2 (5 bases). Trimming took off 1 base at V and 5 bases at J, with 10 bases between the two ends. The CDR3 consists of 14 residues. Germline assignment: CDR1 SGHAT and CDR2 FQNNGV. CDR3 residues: CASSLGYRGDTQYS. DNA for the CDR3: TGTGCCAGCAGCTTAGGATACCGGGGAGATACGCAGTATTCT.

The chain employs TRBV11-2 and TRBJ2-5; 8 nucleotides match TRBD2. The germline V gene has CDR1 SGHAT and CDR2 FQNNGV. The CDR3 runs to 15 residues. J was trimmed by 0 bases and V by 5 bases; bases with no gene match: 5. The CDR3 loop is CASSRLLADQETQYF. The CDR3 DNA sequence: TGTGCCAGCAGCCGCCTACTAGCGGACCAAGAGACCCAGTACTTC.

This clonotype was seen only a few times. V gene TRBV4-3 combines with J gene TRBJ1-5; D may be TRBD1 (5 bases). Trimming took 4 bases from V and 0 from J, leaving 7 bases between them. The CDR3 length is 14 residues. CDR1 is LGHNA, CDR2 YSLEER, per germline. CDR3 region: CASSRDGSNQPQHF. The DNA for the CDR3 is TGCGCCAGCAGCCGGGACGGTAGCAATCAGCCCCAGCATTTT.

This clonotype was observed at least ten times. The V and J genes are TRBV10-2 and TRBJ1-2, with a tentative D call TRBD1 (6 bases). Germline CDR1 WSHSY, CDR2 SAAADI. The V gene lost 4 bases and the J gene lost 8 bases, with 14 bases spanning the gap. This CDR3 contains 13 residues. In DNA, the CDR3 is TGCGCCAGCAGTGGTTCCGGGGGGCTCGGCTACACCTTC. This sequence encodes CASSGSGGLGYTF.

The chain couples TRBV5-4 to TRBJ1-1, with 8 positions matching TRBD1. Germline values: CDR1 SGHNT, CDR2 YYREEE (reference sequence). This CDR3 is built from 18 residues. V was pared by 4 bases and J by 4 bases, with 18 bases of the junction left unmatched. The CDR3 here is CASSPPPFDRGSFTEAFF. As DNA, the CDR3 is TGTGCCAGCAGCCCTCCTCCCTTCGACAGGGGATCGTTCACTGAAGCTTTCTTT.

This clonotype was counted a few times. This chain links TRBV20-1 with TRBJ2-3; D perhaps matches TRBD2 (5 bases). The CDR3 has 15 residues. V lost 6 bases to trimming and J lost 4 bases, with 20 bases between them. Germline V lookup: CDR1 DFQATT, CDR2 SNEGSKA (reference sequence). The CDR3 DNA is TGCAGTGCCCCCAGAGTGGCTAGCCCCGCAGATACGCAGTATTTT. Translation: CSAPRVASPADTQYF.

In this sample, this clonotype turned up many times. The genes are TRBV14 and TRBJ2-7, with unresolved D. V lost 1 base, J lost 10 bases, and 8 bases lay in between. The CDR3 totals 11 residues. CDR1 and CDR2 from the germline V gene are SGHDN and FVKESK. CDR3: CASSQAQVQYF. CDR3 DNA: TGTGCCAGCAGCCAAGCGCAGGTTCAGTACTTC.